This TCR beta chain originates from a study of vaccination effects on CD4 cells after COVID-19. ViraFEST assay sequencing came after antigen-specific CD4+ T cells were expanded with viral peptide pools. Cells that had been cultured for less than eleven days were the source of isolated CD4+ T cells. By PCR, the person was confirmed to have had SARS-CoV-2 infection between March and December 2020. Wells of around 2.2 million PBMC each were grown with 10 IU/ml IL-2 and roughly 9.9 ug/ml peptides. TCRdb's table, derived via immunoSEQ multiplex PCR, lists solely in-frame clones and lacks some. The sample includes 20,000 to 25,000 clones, about 81% of them seen just once. As concerns this clone: Its antigen remains unidentified.

This sequence was found in a human donor who had a prior SARS-CoV-2 infection. The specimen comprised CD4+ T cells from PBMCs cultured with a peptide pool, sampled before COVID-19 vaccination.

As DNA, the CDR3 is TGTGCCAGCAATCGCCAGGGGGACTATAATTCACCCCTCCACTTT. Translation: CASNRQGDYNSPLHF. This chain joins TRBV6-5 and TRBJ1-6, with 7 bases lining up with TRBD1. Trimming cost V 7 bases and J 3 bases; bases outside gene matches: 6. The germline gives CDR1 MNHEY, CDR2 SVGAGI. The CDR3 extends over 15 amino acids.